What follows are 30 T cell receptor beta chains derived from one specimen sequenced in a study of OX40 agonist ivuxolimab in advanced cancers. Some clones are missing from TCRdb's copy, which holds only in-frame ones; the method was immunoSEQ multiplex PCR. This table has more than 30,000 clones, around 86% appearing once. Sequences were derived from CD4+ or CD8+ T cells sorted from blood, sampled in a trial of the OX40 agonist ivuxolimab. All receptors come from an adult with an advanced solid tumor such as melanoma, head and neck, liver or kidney cancer.

The chain employs TRBV5-4 and TRBJ1-2; 9 bases fit TRBD1. Trimming cost V 3 bases and J 8 bases; bases outside gene matches: 5. Germline CDR1 reads SGHNT; CDR2 reads YYREEE (reference sequence). This CDR3 comprises 13 residues. The CDR3 protein is CASSWDRARGYTF. CDR3 DNA sequence: TGTGCCAGCAGCTGGGACAGGGCGCGGGGCTACACCTTC.

J is TRBJ2-5 and V is TRBV9; D not certain. The CDR3 is 14 residues long. Per the germline V gene, CDR1 is SGDLS and CDR2 is YYNGEE. V was shortened by 1 base and J by 7 bases, with 14 bases between the two germline ends. The CDR3 loop is CASSVSPGSGTQYF. In DNA, the CDR3 is TGTGCCAGCAGCGTATCTCCAGGCTCGGGGACCCAGTACTTC.

The rearrangement joins TRBV4-1 to TRBJ1-5, with D perhaps matching TRBD1 (6 bases). Germline CDR1 is MGHRA and CDR2 is YSYEKL. This CDR3 contains 17 residues. V dropped 1 base and J dropped 9 bases, with 22 bases sitting between them. The CDR3 loop is CASSQANFIGGHGPQHF. The CDR3 region has the DNA TGCGCCAGCAGCCAAGCAAACTTTATTGGGGGCCACGGGCCCCAGCATTTT.

V gene TRBV7-8 combines with J gene TRBJ1-1, with 7 positions matching TRBD1. CDR1 SGHVS and CDR2 FQNEAQ come from the germline V gene. The CDR3 contains 12 residues. J was trimmed by 7 bases and V by 5 bases; bases with no gene match: 4. DNA of the CDR3: TGTGCCAGCAGCCCGCAGGGGGGTGAAGCTTTCTTT. This sequence encodes CASSPQGGEAFF.

The chain employs TRBV19 and TRBJ1-2; TRBD1 aligns across 11 bases. Germline V gene lookup returns CDR1 LNHDA and CDR2 SQIVND (reference sequence). The CDR3 spans 15 residues. The junction had 3 bases not matched to a gene; V was cut back by 2 bases and J by 4 bases. CDR3 in amino acids: CASSITGTGGYGYTF. As DNA, the CDR3 is TGTGCCAGTAGTATAACCGGGACAGGGGGCTATGGCTACACCTTC.

The CDR3 DNA reads TGTGCCAGCAGCGTAGGAGTTGGGGTAGCGGGGGGGCCTCGGACCGGGGAGCTGTTTTTT. Protein sequence: CASSVGVGVAGGPRTGELFF. The genes are TRBV9 and TRBJ2-2, with 11 bases fitting TRBD2. Germline CDR1 SGDLS, CDR2 YYNGEE. The CDR3 sequence is 20 residues long. Trimming removed 0 bases from V and 5 bases from J; junction bases left unmatched: 15.

The chain joins TRBV5-1 to TRBJ2-5, with 9 positions matching TRBD2. From germline, CDR1 is SGHRS and CDR2 YFSETQ. This CDR3 has 15 amino acids. V lost 1 base to trimming and J lost 5 bases; unmatched junction nucleotides: 6. Here the CDR3 DNA reads TGCGCCAGCAGCTTGTATAGCGGGGGCTCGGAGACCCAGTACTTC. This sequence encodes CASSLYSGGSETQYF.

In DNA form, the CDR3 reads TGTGCCAGCAGCGTAGGACGGACCTATGGCTACACCTTC. It codes for CASSVGRTYGYTF. The chain couples TRBV9 to TRBJ1-2; unclear D gene. This CDR3 has 13 amino acids. Trimming shortened V by 0 bases and J by 4 bases, and 7 bases separated the two germline ends. Germline V lookup: CDR1 SGDLS, CDR2 YYNGEE.

The CDR3 reads CASSYYTTGQGVLDTIYF. Here the CDR3 DNA reads TGTGCCAGCAGTTACTATACCACCGGACAGGGTGTATTGGACACCATATATTTT. V usage is TRBV6-7 and J usage is TRBJ1-3; 8 bases match TRBD1. TRBV6-7 is marked as an open reading frame, function uncertain. Germline trimming cut 1 base from V and 8 bases from J; bases unmatched to any gene: 16. This CDR3 region has 18 residues.

As for this clone: Other DNA sequences within the sample encode an identical CDR3. The chain uses TRBV19 and TRBJ1-6, with TRBD1 matching over 7 bases. Germline CDR1 LNHDA, CDR2 SQIVND (reference sequence). Unmatched junction bases numbered 9, after V lost 4 bases and J lost 9 bases. The CDR3 consists of 15 residues. The CDR3 sequence is CASSRGQAASSPLHF. CDR3 nucleotides: TGTGCCAGTAGTAGAGGACAGGCGGCGAGTTCACCCCTCCACTTT.

The chain links TRBV5-1 to TRBJ2-7; D gene ambiguous. V gave up 2 bases and J gave up 1 base, with 10 bases separating them. The CDR3 loop spans 14 amino acids. Germline V lookup: CDR1 SGHRS, CDR2 YFSETQ. In nucleotides, the CDR3 is TGCGCCAGCAGCTTTGAAGGGCTTTCCTACGAGCAGTACTTC. Translation: CASSFEGLSYEQYF.

This chain joins TRBV18 and TRBJ1-2; D gene ambiguous. The CDR3 runs to 15 residues. Germline-derived CDR1 and CDR2 are KGHSH and LQKENI. Trimming left V 2 bases short and J 0 bases short, with 10 bases between. The CDR3 sequence is CASSPSTDSNYGYTF. The CDR3 bases are TGTGCCAGCTCACCAAGCACCGATTCTAACTATGGCTACACCTTC.

V gene TRBV5-1 combines with J gene TRBJ2-7; either TRBD1 or TRBD2 may fit D (5 bases each). Germline V gene lookup returns CDR1 SGHRS and CDR2 YFSETQ. V was trimmed by 7 bases and J by 1 base, leaving 15 bases between them. This CDR3 region has 14 residues. The CDR3 is CASSGTAYSYEQYF. CDR3 bases: TGCGCCAGCTCCGGGACCGCATATTCCTACGAGCAGTACTTC.

The rearrangement uses TRBV4-1 and TRBJ1-3, with D unclear. The V and J ends lost 0 bases and 0 bases respectively, with 6 bases between them. Germline V gene data show CDR1 as MGHRA and CDR2 as YSYEKL. The CDR3 contains 15 residues. The chain's CDR3 is CASSQEGVSGNTIYF. As DNA, the CDR3 is TGCGCCAGCAGCCAAGAGGGAGTCTCTGGAAACACCATATATTTT.

The chain carries TRBV6-1 and TRBJ2-3, with no clear D. The germline CDR1 and CDR2 sequences are MNHNS and SASEGT. Trimming left V 4 bases short and J 3 bases short, with 8 bases between. The CDR3 is 13 amino acids. CDR3: CASSGGRTDTQYF. CDR3 DNA sequence: TGTGCCAGCAGTGGGGGTAGGACAGATACGCAGTATTTT.

The chain has TRBV6-6 and TRBJ1-1; D perhaps matches TRBD1 (6 bases). The V end was cut by 10 bases, the J end by 0 bases, with 12 bases between. Germline V lookup: CDR1 MNHNY, CDR2 SVGAGI (reference sequence). The CDR3 spans 13 residues. The CDR3 DNA reads TGTGCCACCAGGACAGCCTTGAACACTGAAGCTTTCTTT. Residues: CATRTALNTEAFF.

The chain is built from TRBV6-1 and TRBJ1-1, with D possibly TRBD1 on 5 matching bases. From germline, CDR1 is MNHNS and CDR2 SASEGT. CDR3 length: 13 residues. V lost 4 bases, J lost 1 base, and 7 bases lay in between. The CDR3 nucleotides read TGTGCCAGCAGTGGGGACCGGAACACTGAAGCTTTCTTT. Protein product: CASSGDRNTEAFF.

The chain uses TRBV30 and TRBJ1-5; 7 bases are shared with TRBD1. Germline V gives CDR1 GTSNPN, CDR2 SVGIG (reference sequence). V gave up 0 bases and J gave up 5 bases; unmatched junction bases: 4. This CDR3 has 14 residues. The CDR3 protein is CAWSVGGGDQPQHF. CDR3 DNA: TGTGCCTGGAGTGTCGGAGGGGGCGATCAGCCCCAGCATTTT.

This chain uses TRBV27 with TRBJ1-6, with 8 bases fitting TRBD1. The CDR3 loop spans 14 amino acids. CDR1 and CDR2 from the germline V gene are MNHEY and SMNVEV (reference sequence). V dropped 3 bases and J dropped 10; count of bases not matched to a gene: 5. The DNA for the CDR3 is TGTGCCAGCAGTTTCAGGGGGCTCCACTCACCCCTCCACTTT. Its protein product is CASSFRGLHSPLHF.

Here the CDR3 reads CASSHLTGGEPQHF. DNA for the CDR3: TGTGCCAGCAGCCACCTCACAGGGGGCGAGCCCCAGCATTTT. The genes are TRBV4-2 and TRBJ1-5; 9 bases map to TRBD1. The CDR3 runs 14 residues. With V trimmed by 3 bases and J by 8 bases, 5 bases remained unmatched. Germline assignment: CDR1 LGHNA and CDR2 YNFKEQ.

This chain uses TRBV6-6 with TRBJ1-6; D is undetermined. The germline V gene encodes CDR1 MNHNY and CDR2 SVGAGI (reference sequence). V was shortened by 0 bases and J by 9 bases, with 9 bases between the two germline ends. The CDR3 contains 14 residues. The CDR3 spells CASSYSLGSSPLHF. CDR3 coding DNA: TGTGCCAGCAGTTACTCCCTGGGTAGTTCACCCCTCCACTTT.

The chain is built from TRBV5-5 and TRBJ1-5, with D possibly matching TRBD1 (5 bases). Germline V CDR1 and CDR2: SGHKS, YYEKEE (reference sequence). CDR3 length: 14 residues. V gave up 0 bases and J gave up 4 bases, with 8 bases separating them. The CDR3 nucleotides are TGTGCCAGCAGCTTGGGGACAACAAATCAGCCCCAGCATTTT. This gives the protein CASSLGTTNQPQHF.

The CDR3 region is CAINDSGNTIYF. The DNA of the CDR3 is TGTGCCATCAACGACTCTGGAAACACCATATATTTT. The chain links TRBV7-9 to TRBJ1-3; D is unclear. The CDR3 is 12 residues long. V lost 10 bases and J 0 bases, leaving 7 bases between the germline ends. Per the germline V gene, CDR1 is SEHNR and CDR2 is FQNEAQ (reference sequence).

This chain links TRBV11-3 with TRBJ2-2; D possibly matches TRBD1 or TRBD2 (5 bases each). The CDR3 runs 16 residues. The ends were cut back, 8 bases at V and 0 bases at J, with 16 bases in the middle. Germline CDR1 reads SGHNT; CDR2 reads YENEEA. The CDR3 loop reads CASAKGRGANTGELFF. The CDR3 region has the DNA TGTGCCAGCGCCAAAGGTCGGGGCGCGAACACCGGGGAGCTGTTTTTT.

The chain recombines TRBV5-1 with TRBJ1-6; D is uncertain. CDR3 length: 14 amino acids. The V and J ends lost 4 bases and 8 bases respectively, with 13 bases between them. Germline V gene lookup returns CDR1 SGHRS and CDR2 YFSETQ. The CDR3 reads CASSPLQGDSPLHF. CDR3 sequence (DNA): TGCGCCAGCAGCCCCTTACAAGGAGATTCACCCCTCCACTTT.

This clone was seen just once. A junction end diverges from the germline sequence, so it may reflect a read error. Other DNA sequences in the sample encode the same CDR3. The chain recombines TRBV7-8 with TRBJ2-7; TRBD1 agrees at 10 bases. Germline CDR1 is SGHVS and CDR2 is FQNEAQ. The CDR3 length is 14 residues. The CDR3 loop reads CASSLGDRGYEQYF. DNA of the CDR3: TGTGCTAGCAGCTTAGGGGACAGGGGTTACGAGCAGTACTTC.

The V and J genes are TRBV29-1 and TRBJ2-5, with TRBD1 matching 10 bases. CDR1 is SQVTM, CDR2 ANQGSEA, per germline. This CDR3 has 13 residues. With V trimmed by 8 bases and J by 5 bases, 8 bases remained unmatched. The CDR3 spells CSYRQGAGETQYF. Written as DNA, the CDR3 is TGCAGCTATCGACAGGGGGCAGGGGAGACCCAGTACTTC.

The chain couples TRBV7-6 to TRBJ1-1; D is ambiguous. The CDR3 extends over 13 amino acids. CDR1 is SGHVS, CDR2 FNYEAQ, per germline. The germline V and J ends were trimmed by 6 bases and 7 bases, with 15 bases remaining between them. The CDR3 region has the DNA TGTGCCAGCAGGCCCCGGGGTCGGGGTGAAGCTTTCTTT. Protein sequence: CASRPRGRGEAFF.

This chain uses TRBV4-1 with TRBJ2-2; no clear D gene. Germline CDR1 is MGHRA and CDR2 is YSYEKL. Trimming cost V 2 bases and J 2 bases, with 6 bases left between them. The CDR3 sequence is 14 residues long. CDR3 in DNA: TGCGCCAGCAGCCAACTACCCAACACCGGGGAGCTGTTTTTT. It translates to CASSQLPNTGELFF.

The genes are TRBV6-1 and TRBJ1-5, with no clear D. Germline lookup yields CDR1 MNHNS and CDR2 SASEGT. The CDR3 covers 12 residues. Between the trimmed V and J ends, which lost 3 bases and 9 bases, there was a span of 9 bases. CDR3 sequence reads: CASSDLYPPQHF. CDR3 bases: TGTGCCAGCAGTGACCTTTATCCGCCCCAGCATTTT.